This T cell receptor beta chain was sequenced in a study of regulatory T cells. In germline, CDR1 is SGHVT, CDR2 SQSDAQ. The V end was cut by 4 bases, the J end by 1 base, with 10 bases between. This CDR3 spans 14 amino acids. The PCR used 52 TRBV and 13 TRBJ primers. Clones were read by immunoSEQ multiplex PCR, and TCRdb kept only the in-frame ones, dropping some. Of around 2,100 clones listed, roughly 70% are singletons. Patients aged 2 to 39 years had fewer naive and more memory CD4+ and CD8+ T cells. V usage is TRBV7-4 and J usage is TRBJ1-1; tentative D call: TRBD1 (5 bases). Sequences were obtained from CD8+ T cells sorted from blood. This receptor was identified in a person in their twenties or thirties with CD3G deficiency. Here the CDR3 DNA reads TGTGCCAGCAGCTCAACGACAGCGAACACTGAAGCTTTCTTT. As protein: CASSSTTANTEAFF.